What follows are 14 T cell receptor beta chains derived from one specimen sequenced in a study of blood T cell repertoires in COVID-19. Measured with immunoSEQ multiplex PCR; TCRdb has only the in-frame clones, and not every one. The data hold more than 95,000 clones, with about four fifths observed a single time. Sequenced: peripheral blood. Receptor source: a man at least 80 years old with active or convalescent COVID-19.

The chain has TRBV11-2 and TRBJ1-1, with 11 bases matching TRBD1. The germline V gene encodes CDR1 SGHAT and CDR2 FQNNGV. There are 14 residues in the CDR3. The ends lost 5 bases at V and 5 bases at J; junction bases unmatched: 4. The DNA for the CDR3 is TGTGCCAGCAGCAAGGACAGGGGGCGGACTGAAGCTTTCTTT. This translates into CASSKDRGRTEAFF.

In its sample, this clone was seen once. The chain recombines TRBV19 with TRBJ2-2; tentatively, D is TRBD1 (6 bases). The CDR3 is made up of 14 amino acids. CDR1 LNHDA and CDR2 SQIVND come from the germline V gene (reference sequence). V was clipped by 6 bases and J by 5 bases, with 13 bases between them. Here the CDR3 DNA reads TGTGCCAGTAGGACAGGACAGTCTACCGGGGAGCTGTTTTTT. Translating gives CASRTGQSTGELFF.

The chain joins TRBV27 to TRBJ1-6; D gene ambiguous. Trimming took off 7 bases at V and 0 bases at J, with 16 bases between the two ends. CDR1 is MNHEY and CDR2 is SMNVEV in the germline V gene (reference sequence). The CDR3 extends over 17 amino acids. In DNA, the CDR3 is TGTGCCAGCATGATCTATTACTCGAGCTCCTATAATTCACCCCTCCACTTT. This translates into CASMIYYSSSYNSPLHF.

The V gene is TRBV24-1, the J gene TRBJ2-1, with TRBD2 matching over 8 bases. Germline CDR1 is KGHDR and CDR2 is SFDVKD. This CDR3 has 14 residues. The V gene end was trimmed by 4 bases and the J gene end by 8 bases; junction bases not matched to a gene: 6. The CDR3 here is CATSEGGGSDEQFF. The DNA for the CDR3 is TGTGCCACCAGTGAAGGCGGGGGGTCGGATGAGCAGTTCTTC.

This chain connects TRBV4-3 to TRBJ2-1; unclear D gene. Per germline, CDR1 LGHNA and CDR2 YSLEER. The CDR3 is 15 amino acids. V was pared by 3 bases and J by 4 bases, with 13 bases between. The DNA for the CDR3 is TGCGCCAGCAGCCATGGCAGGCCTGCTTACAATGAGCAGTTCTTC. Protein product: CASSHGRPAYNEQFF.

About this clone: Germline and junction disagree at one end, which may indicate a read error. The chain recombines TRBV6-5 with TRBJ2-7; a possible D gene is TRBD1 (6 bases). From germline, CDR1 is MNHEY and CDR2 SVGAGI. The CDR3 has 14 amino acids. The CDR3 region is CASSPHPDRPVEHF. Written as DNA, the CDR3 is TGTGCCAGCAGTCCTCACCCTGACAGGCCCGTAGAGCACTTC.

The chain links TRBV11-3 to TRBJ1-1; D is unclear. Germline CDR1 and CDR2: SGHNT and YENEEA. V was trimmed by 3 bases and J by 7 bases, leaving 9 bases between them. This CDR3 spans 12 amino acids. The DNA of the CDR3 is TGTGCCAGCAGCTTCCGCTATGGTGAAGCTTTCTTT. Translating it yields CASSFRYGEAFF.

The V gene is TRBV7-9, the J gene TRBJ1-1; a weak D match, TRBD1 (5 bases). V was shortened by 3 bases and J by 1 base, with 9 bases between the two germline ends. This CDR3 spans 14 amino acids. Germline V gives CDR1 SEHNR, CDR2 FQNEAQ (reference sequence). The CDR3 region is CASSFNRWNTEAFF. In DNA form, the CDR3 reads TGTGCCAGCAGCTTTAACAGGTGGAACACTGAAGCTTTCTTT.

The V and J genes are TRBV5-1 and TRBJ2-3; 11 bases fit TRBD2. Unmatched junction bases numbered 7, after V lost 4 bases and J lost 6 bases. The CDR3 is made up of 15 amino acids. Germline V CDR1 and CDR2: SGHRS, YFSETQ. The CDR3 protein is CASSRLAGGPDTQYF. The CDR3 DNA follows: TGCGCCAGCAGCCGCTTAGCGGGGGGGCCGGATACGCAGTATTTT. The full variable domain, its missing parts supplied by reference TRBV5-1 and TRBJ2-3, is KAGVTQTPRYLIKTRGQQVTLSCSPISGHRSVSWYQQTPGQGLQFLFEYFSETQRNKGNFPGRFSGRQFSNSRSEMNVSTLELGDSALYLCASSRLAGGPDTQYFGPGTRLTVL.

V gene TRBV10-2 combines with J gene TRBJ2-7, with a possible D match to TRBD1 (5 bases). V lost 8 bases, J lost 2 bases, and 16 bases lay in between. From germline, CDR1 is WSHSY and CDR2 SAAADI. The CDR3 runs to 14 residues. The CDR3 loop is CASGPQGRAYEQYF. The CDR3 bases are TGCGCCAGCGGGCCCCAGGGAAGGGCCTACGAGCAGTACTTC.

V and J are TRBV18 and TRBJ1-1, with D possibly matching TRBD1 (5 bases). The CDR3 extends over 14 amino acids. V lost 5 bases and J 2 bases, leaving 12 bases between the germline ends. Germline values: CDR1 KGHSH, CDR2 LQKENI. CDR3 sequence reads: CASSSSGVNTEAFF. CDR3 DNA: TGTGCCAGCTCAAGCTCGGGGGTAAACACTGAAGCTTTCTTT.

The chain is built from TRBV19 and TRBJ1-5, with a weak D call TRBD1 (6 bases). Germline CDR1 and CDR2: LNHDA and SQIVND (reference sequence). Trimming shortened V by 3 bases and J by 4 bases, and 10 bases separated the two germline ends. This CDR3 spans 14 amino acids. The CDR3 loop is CASSITRGNQPQHF. DNA for the CDR3: TGTGCCAGTAGTATTACCAGGGGAAATCAGCCCCAGCATTTT.

The chain employs TRBV7-8 and TRBJ1-1; possible D gene TRBD1, 5 bases. The germline V gene encodes CDR1 SGHVS and CDR2 FQNEAQ. The CDR3 sequence is 14 residues long. V was pared by 5 bases and J by 0 bases, with 10 bases between. In DNA form, the CDR3 reads TGTGCCAGCAGCCCGTTGACAGTGAACACTGAAGCTTTCTTT. Residues: CASSPLTVNTEAFF.

This chain links TRBV5-1 with TRBJ2-3; 16 nucleotides align to TRBD2. The CDR3 has 17 amino acids. J was trimmed by 5 bases and V by 5 bases; bases with no gene match: 8. Germline lookup yields CDR1 SGHRS and CDR2 YFSETQ. The CDR3, as DNA: TGCGCCAGCAGGTCCGGGACTAGCGGGGGGGCCATAGATACGCAGTATTTT. Translating gives CASRSGTSGGAIDTQYF.